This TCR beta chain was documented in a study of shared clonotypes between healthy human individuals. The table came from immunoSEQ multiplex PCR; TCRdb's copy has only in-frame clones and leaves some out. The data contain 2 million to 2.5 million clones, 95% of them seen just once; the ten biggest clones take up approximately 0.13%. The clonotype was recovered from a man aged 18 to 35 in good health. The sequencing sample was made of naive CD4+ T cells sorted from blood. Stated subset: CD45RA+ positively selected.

The CDR3 DNA is TGTGCCAGTAGTTCCACGTGGGGGGCCTACGAGCAGTACTTC. This encodes CASSSTWGAYEQYF. V usage is TRBV19 and J usage is TRBJ2-7; maybe TRBD2 (6 bases). The germline V and J ends were trimmed by 5 bases and 2 bases, with 13 bases remaining between them. The CDR3 length is 14 residues. The germline CDR1 and CDR2 sequences are LNHDA and SQIVND (reference sequence).